These 27 T cell receptor beta chains were all obtained from the same sample, sequenced in a study of T cell responses to AZD1222 COVID-19 vaccine. Generated by immunoSEQ multiplex PCR, the TCRdb table keeps only in-frame clones and is missing some. The data hold tens of thousands of clones, with 75% to 85% observed a single time. The sequenced sample was peripheral blood, obtained 28 days after the second AZD1222 dose. Receptors originate from an adult who received the AZD1222 COVID-19 vaccine.

This clone has only a few counts. The rearrangement links TRBV27 to TRBJ2-7, with a tentative D call TRBD1 (5 bases). CDR1 is MNHEY and CDR2 is SMNVEV in the germline V gene (reference sequence). Trimming took 6 bases from V and 4 from J, leaving 22 bases between them. The length of the CDR3 is 16 residues. CDR3 protein: CASRKGAYGSTYEQYF. The CDR3 DNA reads as TGTGCCAGCAGAAAAGGGGCCTACGGGTCCACATACGAGCAGTACTTC.

V is TRBV28 and J is TRBJ2-7; 8 positions agree with TRBD1. The CDR3 is 14 residues long. The V and J ends lost 3 bases and 5 bases, in that order; junction bases with no gene match: 6. The V gene's germline CDR1 is MDHEN and CDR2 SYDVKM. The CDR3 reads CASSLQGARNEQYF. CDR3 DNA: TGTGCCAGCAGTTTGCAGGGGGCCAGGAACGAGCAGTACTTC.

The chain carries TRBV7-9 and TRBJ1-2; 7 nucleotides agree with TRBD1. The CDR3 extends over 15 amino acids. The germline V gene encodes CDR1 SEHNR and CDR2 FQNEAQ (reference sequence). J was trimmed by 9 bases and V by 7 bases; bases with no gene match: 17. The CDR3 spells CASTPVGTVVSSYTF. The CDR3 coding sequence is TGTGCCAGCACCCCGGTGGGGACAGTTGTTTCGAGCTACACCTTC.

The chain employs TRBV4-2 and TRBJ1-1; no definite D call. Germline V CDR1 and CDR2: LGHNA, YNFKEQ. The CDR3 extends over 16 amino acids. V dropped 4 bases and J dropped 8 bases, with 23 bases sitting between them. CDR3 sequence: CASSRKEGGGSEEAFF. The CDR3 DNA reads as TGTGCCAGCAGCCGTAAAGAGGGAGGAGGGAGCGAGGAAGCTTTCTTT.

V usage is TRBV5-1 and J usage is TRBJ2-5; no reliable D call. Trimming took off 1 base at V and 2 bases at J, with 12 bases between the two ends. Looked up from germline, CDR1 is SGHRS and CDR2 is YFSETQ. This CDR3 region has 15 residues. The CDR3 DNA follows: TGCGCCAGCAGCTTGTTCTGGGCAGGACAAGAGACCCAGTACTTC. As protein: CASSLFWAGQETQYF.

This clone was observed a few times. The J gene is TRBJ1-6, the V gene TRBV5-6; D not resolved. This CDR3 has 16 residues. Trimming shortened V by 3 bases and J by 0 bases, and 10 bases separated the two germline ends. The germline gives CDR1 SGHDT, CDR2 YYEEEE. The CDR3 DNA sequence: TGTGCCAGCAGCTCAGACACCTACTCCTATAATTCACCCCTCCACTTT. Translated, it gives CASSSDTYSYNSPLHF.

CDR3 nucleotides: TGTGCCAGCTCAGCCCTCTCAGATAGCAATCAGCCCCAGCATTTT. The encoded protein is CASSALSDSNQPQHF. The chain employs TRBV18 and TRBJ1-5; no clear D. Germline V gene sequence: CDR1 KGHSH, CDR2 LQKENI. The germline V and J ends were trimmed by 5 bases and 0 bases, with 11 bases remaining between them. CDR3 length equals 15 residues.

A few counts support this clone. The CDR3: CASSPTSRTQYF. The CDR3 DNA reads as TGTGCCAGCAGTCCGACTAGTAGGACCCAGTACTTC. This sequence joins TRBV12-3 or TRBV12-4 and TRBJ2-5; tentative D call: TRBD2 (6 bases). Deletions cut 5 bases from V and 7 bases from J, with 11 bases between. This CDR3 is built from 12 residues.

This rearrangement joins TRBV18 to TRBJ2-7; maybe TRBD2 (5 bases). V was clipped by 6 bases and J by 4 bases, with 10 bases between them. Germline V CDR1 and CDR2: KGHSH, LQKENI. This CDR3 has 12 amino acids. The CDR3 bases are TGTGCCAGCTCTCCCACGGGGTACGAGCAGTACTTC. Translation: CASSPTGYEQYF.

The chain recombines TRBV20-1 with TRBJ2-5; tentative D call: TRBD1 (5 bases). The CDR3 spans 11 residues. The V gene's germline CDR1 is DFQATT and CDR2 SNEGSKA (reference sequence). With 7 bases removed from V and 5 bases from J, the gap between germline ends came to 11 bases. The CDR3 coding sequence is TGCAGTGGACAGCCGCGCGAGACCCAGTACTTC. Amino acid sequence: CSGQPRETQYF.

J is TRBJ1-5 and V is TRBV18; D not certain. V gave up 2 bases and J gave up 5 bases, with 7 bases separating them. The CDR3 has 13 amino acids. Germline V CDR1 and CDR2: KGHSH, LQKENI. The CDR3 protein is CASSPNVDQPQHF. The CDR3 region has the DNA TGTGCCAGCTCACCAAATGTCGATCAGCCCCAGCATTTT. Full variable domain (missing parts from reference TRBV18 and TRBJ1-5): NAGVMQNPRHLVRRRGQEARLRCSPMKGHSHVYWYRQLPEEGLKFMVYLQKENIIDESGMPKERFSAEFPKEGPSILRIQQVVRGDSAAYFCASSPNVDQPQHFGDGTRLSIL.

The rearrangement links TRBV18 to TRBJ1-1; TRBD1 matches at 9 bases. Trimming took 5 bases from V and 1 from J; bases not matched to a gene: 5. Germline CDR1 is KGHSH and CDR2 is LQKENI. CDR3 size: 15 residues. Written as DNA, the CDR3 is TGTGCCAGCTCAAGGGGGACAGGGACGAACACTGAAGCTTTCTTT. Its translation is CASSRGTGTNTEAFF.

In DNA form, the CDR3 reads TGTGCCAGCAGTGGCAGGTACAATGAGCAGTTCTTC. Its protein is CASSGRYNEQFF. The J gene is TRBJ2-1, the V gene TRBV2; D remains unclear. The germline V gene has CDR1 SNHLY and CDR2 FYNNEI. V lost 4 bases to trimming and J lost 4 bases, with 5 bases between them. This CDR3 spans 12 amino acids.

The rearrangement uses TRBV11-3 and TRBJ1-3; no firm D call. The CDR3 extends over 14 amino acids. Looked up from germline, CDR1 is SGHNT and CDR2 is YENEEA. Trimming took off 4 bases at V and 0 bases at J, with 7 bases between the two ends. Here the CDR3 reads CASSSYHSGNTIYF. The CDR3 DNA follows: TGTGCCAGCAGCTCGTACCACTCTGGAAACACCATATATTTT.

This clone has only one observation. This chain uses TRBV7-2 with TRBJ2-1; 11 bases match TRBD2. This CDR3 has 14 amino acids. Germline CDR1 SGHTA, CDR2 FQGNSA. Germline trimming cut 5 bases from V and 6 bases from J; bases unmatched to any gene: 3. This CDR3 reads CASSHGTSGNEQFF. The CDR3 bases are TGTGCCAGCAGCCACGGGACTAGCGGCAATGAGCAGTTCTTC.

V is TRBV10-1 and J is TRBJ2-5; D is unresolved. Germline V gives CDR1 WNHNN, CDR2 SYGVQD (reference sequence). This CDR3 is 13 amino acids long. V lost 10 bases, J lost 1 base, and 13 bases lay in between. CDR3 nucleotide sequence: TGCGCCACCTCGTCCAATGTCCAAGAGACCCAGTACTTC. It yields the protein CATSSNVQETQYF.

The genes are TRBV6-5 and TRBJ2-3, with D perhaps TRBD1 or TRBD2 (5 bases each). The germline gives CDR1 MNHEY, CDR2 SVGAGI. Trimming removed 2 bases at V and 4 bases at J, with 13 bases between. The CDR3 totals 15 residues. CDR3 DNA: TGTGCCAGCAGTTACGGGACCCCCCGGTCAGATACGCAGTATTTT. Translated, it gives CASSYGTPRSDTQYF.

The chain uses TRBV5-1 and TRBJ2-3, with D perhaps TRBD2 (6 bases). Germline-derived CDR1 and CDR2 are SGHRS and YFSETQ. V lost 5 bases to trimming and J lost 0 bases, with 13 bases between them. This CDR3 is 15 amino acids long. Here the CDR3 DNA reads TGCGCCAGCAGGGGGGGAGAATTCAGCACAGATACGCAGTATTTT. Its translation: CASRGGEFSTDTQYF.

V and J are TRBV3-1 (or the pseudogene TRBV3-2) and TRBJ1-1; D gene ambiguous. The CDR3 totals 14 residues. V was clipped by 0 bases and J by 4 bases, with 9 bases between them. Looked up from germline, CDR1 is LGHDT and CDR2 is YNNKEL (reference sequence). This CDR3 is CASSQDSYSTEAFF. CDR3 coding DNA: TGTGCCAGCAGCCAAGATTCATATAGCACTGAAGCTTTCTTT.

This chain connects TRBV9 to TRBJ1-3, with D maybe TRBD1 (6 bases). From germline, CDR1 is SGDLS and CDR2 YYNGEE. V gave up 0 bases and J gave up 3 bases, with 13 bases separating them. The CDR3 contains 16 residues. The CDR3 sequence is CASSVATGGRGNTIYF. As DNA, the CDR3 is TGTGCCAGCAGCGTAGCGACTGGGGGCCGTGGAAACACCATATATTTT.

As concerns this clone: This may arise from a read error, as a much more abundant clone is one base away. J is TRBJ1-5 and V is TRBV7-2; D is ambiguous. Germline V gene lookup returns CDR1 SGHTA and CDR2 FQGNSA. Trimming removed 3 bases from V and 0 bases from J, with 9 bases in between. There are 15 residues in the CDR3. The CDR3 sequence is CASSFVGNSNQPQHF. The CDR3 nucleotides are TGTGCCAGCAGCTTTGTCGGTAATAGCAATCAGCCCCAGCATTTT. Full variable domain (outside the CDR3, taken from reference TRBV7-2 and TRBJ1-5): GAGVSQSPSNKVTEKGKDVELRCDPISGHTALYWYRQSLGQGLEFLIYFQGNSAPDKSGLPSDRFSAERTGGSVSTLTIQRTQQEDSAVYLCASSFVGNSNQPQHFGDGTRLSIL.

J is TRBJ1-6 and V is TRBV11-2; D is uncertain. The germline gives CDR1 SGHAT, CDR2 FQNNGV. This CDR3 comprises 15 residues. Trimming cost V 4 bases and J 9 bases, with 16 bases left between them. CDR3 sequence (DNA): TGTGCCAGCAGCTCCCCCTCCATTTTCAGTTCACCCCTCCACTTT. This codes for CASSSPSIFSSPLHF.

This clone was picked up one time. The J gene is TRBJ1-4, the V gene TRBV5-1; 11 nucleotides line up with TRBD1. The CDR3 totals 17 residues. Losses at the gene ends were 4 bases for V and 8 bases for J; bases not matched to a gene: 13. From germline, CDR1 is SGHRS and CDR2 YFSETQ. CDR3 sequence (DNA): TGCGCCAGCAGCCCCGGACAGGGGGCCCTAACCCGGGAAAAACTGTTTTTT. The encoded protein is CASSPGQGALTREKLFF.

This clone is medium-sized (0.01 to 0.1%) within its sample. V gene TRBV18 combines with J gene TRBJ2-2, with D possibly being TRBD1 (6 bases). Trimming cost V 5 bases and J 6 bases, with 13 bases left between them. Looked up from germline, CDR1 is KGHSH and CDR2 is LQKENI. CDR3 length: 14 amino acids. The CDR3 nucleotides are TGTGCCAGCTCATTCCTACAGGGTTCCGGGGAGCTGTTTTTT. This translates into CASSFLQGSGELFF.

This clone was counted only a few times. V and J are TRBV18 and TRBJ1-6; D ambiguous. The ends were cut back, 2 bases at V and 5 bases at J, with 10 bases in the middle. Germline V lookup: CDR1 KGHSH, CDR2 LQKENI. The CDR3 is 15 residues long. The CDR3 reads CASSPMRADNSPLHF. In nucleotides, the CDR3 is TGTGCCAGCTCACCAATGAGAGCAGATAATTCACCCCTCCACTTT.

The chain couples TRBV3-1 (or the pseudogene TRBV3-2) to TRBJ1-6; D is possibly TRBD1 (5 bases). The CDR3 length is 13 residues. Germline V gene sequence: CDR1 LGHDT, CDR2 YNNKEL (reference sequence). The V end was cut by 4 bases, the J end by 7 bases, with 8 bases between. CDR3 DNA: TGTGCCAGCAGCCGAGGGGTGAATTCACCCCTCCACTTT. Translated: CASSRGVNSPLHF.

The genes are TRBV7-8 and TRBJ1-2; possibly TRBD1 for D (5 bases). V was shortened by 3 bases and J by 4 bases, with 15 bases between the two germline ends. This CDR3 spans 15 amino acids. Germline V gene lookup returns CDR1 SGHVS and CDR2 FQNEAQ. This CDR3 is CASSFGGGDSYGYTF. CDR3 nucleotide sequence: TGTGCCAGCAGCTTTGGTGGAGGGGATTCCTATGGCTACACCTTC.